Listed below are T cell receptor beta chains from one sample, sequenced in a study of T cells in Graves' hyperthyroidism and ophthalmopathy. Each CDR3 protein gets one entry after TCRdb re-called the multiplex PCR reads with MiXCR. The table records 300,000 to 350,000 distinct CDR3 sequences, around a sixth of them present only once. Sequenced sample: blood. All receptors derive from a woman aged 45-59 years with Graves' hyperthyroidism. CDR3s leave out the opening cysteine and the closing phenylalanine or tryptophan. D genes are given only for firm matches.

cdr3_aa d_call cdr3_length v_call
ASREPWANTGELF - 13 TRBV5-8
ASSSGAGTHNEQF - 13 TRBV11-2
ASSQAGRANTEAF - 13 TRBV3-1
ASSLITSETQY - 11 TRBV7-9
ASNVRREETQY - 11 TRBV2
ASRGPYNEQF - 10 TRBV2
AISDTGWQETQY - 12 TRBV10-3
ASSPVGSGNNSPLH - 14 TRBV5-1
ASSYSGSSYEQY - 12 TRBV6-2/TRBV6-3
ASSSDTGVGDTQY TRBD1 13 TRBV7-3
ASSLWSGDNEQF - 12 TRBV5-1
AISESVSPEAF - 11 TRBV10-3
ASSLRRNEKLF - 11 TRBV11-2
ASSEGGGGFGKNIQY - 15 TRBV6-1
ASSLEQGVGIQY TRBD1 12 TRBV7-2
ASSEGVAYEQY - 11 TRBV6-1
ASSWGGLGGRDTQY TRBD2 14 TRBV27
ASGESGGTDTQY - 12 TRBV27
ATYPGQLNTEAF TRBD1 12 TRBV10-3
ASSSRTTRTSGHNEQF TRBD2 16 TRBV7-2
ASSPSTSGVPYEQY TRBD2 14 TRBV27
ASNHDTNTEAF - 11 TRBV12-3/TRBV12-4
ASRGAGGISYEQY TRBD2 13 TRBV3-1
SVEDLGQTDTGELF - 14 TRBV29-1
ATSPTTGEGQPQH TRBD1 13 TRBV15
ASSWGNSEAF - 10 TRBV6-1
ATSETAGTRGTDTQY - 15 TRBV24-1
ATTPHRSQSSYNEQF - 15 TRBV6-1
ASSQDLYSTYNEQF - 14 TRBV14
ASSLNWGTGISSYNEQF TRBD1 17 TRBV28
ASSTYLNTEAF - 11 TRBV19
ASSEWGLQF - 9 TRBV6-1
ATSDYSGRARETQY TRBD2 14 TRBV24-1
ASNQFADTQY - 10 TRBV7-2
SARVGTGTSNQPQH TRBD1 14 TRBV20-1
ASSQDLGGGRGYT TRBD1 13 TRBV3-1
ASSLVGYGYT - 10 TRBV7-2
AWSRGDNEQF - 10 TRBV30
ASRGALGPYNEQF - 13 TRBV28
AISQPGQNTEAF - 12 TRBV10-3
ASGKGGNTEAF TRBD1 11 TRBV6-1
AISASLGTGFTDTQY TRBD1 15 TRBV10-3
ASSSGANNQPQH - 12 TRBV10-2
ASSRTGGNQPQH TRBD1 12 TRBV5-1
ASSIGSTSEY - 10 TRBV12-3/TRBV12-4
ASSQDGRGRETQY TRBD2 13 TRBV4-1
ASSYSGGGVNTEAF TRBD1 14 TRBV6-5